A single sample gave rise to the 30 T cell receptor beta chains below, sequenced in a study of T cell responses to AZD1222 COVID-19 vaccine. The repertoire was sequenced with immunoSEQ multiplex PCR; TCRdb's copy has only in-frame clones and lacks some. This sample carries 150,000 to 180,000 clones, around 85% of them seen once, and the ten largest clones take 5.5% to 6%. Source: peripheral blood, taken on day 0 of MenACWY control vaccination. The receptors derive from an adult in good health.

In DNA, the CDR3 is TGTGCCAGCAGCCATCTTGTAGAGACAAATTCACCCCTCCACTTT. It codes for CASSHLVETNSPLHF. The J gene is TRBJ1-6, the V gene TRBV7-6; D remains unclear. V was pared by 5 bases and J by 7 bases, with 15 bases between. CDR1 and CDR2 from the germline V gene are SGHVS and FNYEAQ. This CDR3 is 15 amino acids long.

In DNA, the CDR3 is TGTGCCAGTAGTATTAGAGGGTACAGCAATCAGCCCCAGCATTTT. It is translated as CASSIRGYSNQPQHF. The V gene is TRBV19, the J gene TRBJ1-5, with unresolved D. This CDR3 is built from 15 residues. Germline V gene lookup returns CDR1 LNHDA and CDR2 SQIVND (reference sequence). V dropped 3 bases and J dropped 1 base, with 10 bases sitting between them.

The rearrangement joins TRBV19 to TRBJ2-2, with 10 bases matching TRBD1. Per germline, CDR1 LNHDA and CDR2 SQIVND (reference sequence). V dropped 5 bases and J dropped 7; count of bases not matched to a gene: 7. The CDR3 sequence is 15 residues long. The CDR3 protein is CASSATGGAVGELFF. CDR3 bases: TGTGCCAGTAGTGCGACAGGGGGCGCGGTCGGGGAGCTGTTTTTT. Filled out from reference TRBV19 and TRBJ2-2, the complete variable domain reads DGGITQSPKYLFRKEGQNVTLSCEQNLNHDAMYWYRQDPGQGLRLIYYSQIVNDFQKGDIAEGYSVSREKKESFPLTVTSAQKNPTAFYLCASSATGGAVGELFFGEGSRLTVL.

In this sample, this clone turned up a few times. The genes are TRBV2 and TRBJ1-2, with D maybe TRBD1 (5 bases). The V end lost 6 bases, the J end lost 4 bases, and 15 bases lay between the germline ends. Germline loops: CDR1 SNHLY, CDR2 FYNNEI. CDR3 size: 14 residues. CDR3 DNA sequence: TGTGCCAGCAGGGGGCAGGACATAGGCTATGGCTACACCTTC. It codes for CASRGQDIGYGYTF. Full variable domain (outside the CDR3, taken from reference TRBV2 and TRBJ1-2): EPEVTQTPSHQVTQMGQEVILRCVPISNHLYFYWYRQILGQKVEFLVSFYNNEISEKSEIFDDQFSVERPDGSNFTLKIRSTKLEDSAMYFCASRGQDIGYGYTFGSGTRLTVV.

This clone has a handful of counts. The V and J genes are TRBV5-1 and TRBJ1-1; D might be TRBD1 (6 bases). CDR1 and CDR2 (germline): SGHRS, YFSETQ. The CDR3 covers 15 residues. V was clipped by 5 bases and J by 3 bases, with 17 bases between them. The CDR3 is CASSKEAGEYTEAFF. The CDR3 DNA reads as TGCGCCAGCAGTAAAGAGGCAGGGGAGTACACTGAAGCTTTCTTT.

The V and J genes are TRBV7-3 and TRBJ2-7; 7 bases agree with TRBD1. V trimming: 4 bases; J trimming: 5 bases; junction bases outside the gene matches: 8. Germline CDR1 and CDR2: SGHTA and FQGTGA. This CDR3 comprises 14 residues. The CDR3 loop is CASSSGTARNEQYF. In DNA form, the CDR3 reads TGTGCCAGCAGCTCCGGGACAGCTAGGAACGAGCAGTACTTC.

The chain is built from TRBV27 and TRBJ2-1; TRBD2 matches 9 bases. The V gene's germline CDR1 is MNHEY and CDR2 SMNVEV (reference sequence). After removal of 0 bases from V and 3 bases from J, the junction contained 12 bases not matched to a gene. This CDR3 has 19 amino acids. CDR3 sequence reads: CASSLSGLGREGLYNEQFF. The DNA of the CDR3 is TGTGCCAGCAGTTTATCTGGCCTCGGGCGGGAGGGCCTCTACAATGAGCAGTTCTTC.

This chain joins TRBV28 and TRBJ2-5; tentatively, D is TRBD1 (6 bases). CDR1 is MDHEN, CDR2 SYDVKM, per germline. This CDR3 is 14 amino acids long. Trimming stripped 6 bases from V and 0 bases from J, with 11 bases between. CDR3 coding DNA: TGTGCCAGCAGACAAGGGGGAGACCAAGAGACCCAGTACTTC. Its protein product is CASRQGGDQETQYF.

The CDR3 protein is CASSQGLGTSGVKVGNTGELFF. CDR3 nucleotide sequence: TGCGCCAGCAGCCAAGGGTTAGGGACTAGCGGAGTAAAGGTCGGGAACACCGGGGAGCTGTTTTTT. The chain recombines TRBV4-3 with TRBJ2-2; 11 bases agree with TRBD2. CDR1 is LGHNA, CDR2 YSLEER, per germline. Unmatched junction bases numbered 17, after V lost 1 base and J lost 1 base. CDR3 length: 22 amino acids.

V usage is TRBV5-6 and J usage is TRBJ2-7, with D perhaps matching TRBD1 (6 bases). Trimming pared 7 bases from V and 1 base from J, leaving 15 bases between. The germline V gene encodes CDR1 SGHDT and CDR2 YYEEEE. The CDR3 spans 14 residues. The CDR3 DNA reads TGTGCCAGCGGATTCGACAGGAATTCCTACGAGCAGTACTTC. Its protein product is CASGFDRNSYEQYF.

The rearrangement uses TRBV5-4 and TRBJ2-5; a weak D match, TRBD2 (6 bases). This CDR3 has 17 amino acids. Germline V gene data show CDR1 as SGHNT and CDR2 as YYREEE (reference sequence). The ends were cut back, 4 bases at V and 5 bases at J, with 24 bases in the middle. The CDR3 bases are TGTGCCAGCAGCCAGCTCGGGGGTGGGCCCCTGAAGGAGACCCAGTACTTC. The encoded protein is CASSQLGGGPLKETQYF.

The chain links TRBV5-1 to TRBJ2-5; the match to TRBD2 covers 7 bases. V lost 0 bases and J lost 1; bases outside the gene matches: 0. Per the germline V gene, CDR1 is SGHRS and CDR2 is YFSETQ. The CDR3 is 14 residues long. In DNA, the CDR3 is TGCGCCAGCAGCTTGGCGGGGGGCCAAGAGACCCAGTACTTC. It is translated as CASSLAGGQETQYF. Using reference TRBV5-1 and TRBJ2-5 for the parts outside the CDR3, the full variable domain is KAGVTQTPRYLIKTRGQQVTLSCSPISGHRSVSWYQQTPGQGLQFLFEYFSETQRNKGNFPGRFSGRQFSNSRSEMNVSTLELGDSALYLCASSLAGGQETQYFGPGTRLLVL.

The chain combines TRBV21-1 with TRBJ2-2; the D call in the table, TRBD2, was not verified against the DNA. TRBV21-1 is termed a pseudogene. The CDR3 covers 13 residues. CDR3 residues: CAKKRRGAGELFF. CDR3 nucleotide sequence: TGTGCCAAAAAACGGCGGGGGGCCGGGGAGCTGTTTTTT.

The chain is built from TRBV7-2 and TRBJ1-2; 8 nucleotides line up with TRBD1. The CDR3 is made up of 14 amino acids. J was trimmed by 3 bases and V by 5 bases; bases with no gene match: 5. In germline, CDR1 is SGHTA, CDR2 FQGNSA. The DNA of the CDR3 is TGTGCCAGCAGCGGCCTGACAGGGGACTATGGCTACACCTTC. Protein: CASSGLTGDYGYTF.

This clone was observed a handful of times. The V gene is TRBV29-1, the J gene TRBJ2-3, with D unresolved. CDR1 SQVTM and CDR2 ANQGSEA come from the germline V gene. V lost 4 bases and J 5 bases, leaving 10 bases between the germline ends. This CDR3 region has 12 residues. The chain's CDR3 is CSVVRLGDTQYF. The CDR3 DNA sequence: TGCAGCGTTGTCAGGCTAGGAGATACGCAGTATTTT.

This rearrangement joins TRBV19 to TRBJ2-1; tentatively, D is TRBD1 (6 bases). CDR3 length: 12 amino acids. From germline, CDR1 is LNHDA and CDR2 SQIVND (reference sequence). The V and J ends lost 7 bases and 7 bases respectively, with 11 bases between them. The CDR3 DNA follows: TGTGCCAGTACAGGGGATTGGAATGAGCAGTTCTTC. Amino acid sequence: CASTGDWNEQFF.

V is TRBV6-5 and J is TRBJ1-5; D is uncertain. The CDR3 runs to 13 residues. V lost 8 bases and J 5 bases, leaving 13 bases between the germline ends. Germline V gene data show CDR1 as MNHEY and CDR2 as SVGAGI. The CDR3 spells CASVQVRHQPQHF. CDR3 nucleotide sequence: TGTGCCAGCGTTCAGGTCAGACATCAGCCCCAGCATTTT.

The rearrangement links TRBV27 to TRBJ2-7; D remains unclear. Between the trimmed V and J ends, which lost 7 bases and 7 bases, there was a span of 14 bases. Germline V gene lookup returns CDR1 MNHEY and CDR2 SMNVEV (reference sequence). The CDR3 totals 12 residues. The CDR3 DNA follows: TGTGCCAGCAAGACCGGTCCCGGGGAGCAGTACTTC. Residues: CASKTGPGEQYF.

The V and J genes are TRBV19 and TRBJ1-1; D is unclear. Trimming shortened V by 3 bases and J by 4 bases, and 12 bases separated the two germline ends. The length of the CDR3 is 14 residues. Germline CDR1 is LNHDA and CDR2 is SQIVND (reference sequence). The CDR3 DNA reads as TGTGCCAGTAGTATCGACGGCTATGGCACTGAAGCTTTCTTT. It specifies CASSIDGYGTEAFF.

The J gene is TRBJ2-1, the V gene TRBV19; the match to TRBD1 covers 7 bases. CDR1 and CDR2 from the germline V gene are LNHDA and SQIVND (reference sequence). Trimming at V came to 3 bases and at J to 4 bases, leaving 0 bases not matched to a gene. This CDR3 comprises 13 residues. In nucleotides, the CDR3 is TGTGCCAGTAGTATGACAGGGTACAATGAGCAGTTCTTC. The encoded protein is CASSMTGYNEQFF.

J is TRBJ2-1 and V is TRBV4-3; D not certain. With 1 base removed from V and 9 bases from J, the gap between germline ends came to 13 bases. CDR1 and CDR2 from the germline V gene are LGHNA and YSLEER. This CDR3 is built from 14 residues. CDR3 nucleotides: TGCGCCAGCAGCCAAGGAAGGGTCTCTGGTGAGCAGTTCTTC. Protein sequence: CASSQGRVSGEQFF.

This chain connects TRBV7-6 to TRBJ1-1, with TRBD1 matching over 7 bases. Germline V gene data show CDR1 as SGHVS and CDR2 as FNYEAQ. This CDR3 region has 15 residues. Trimming took 4 bases from V and 1 from J; bases not matched to a gene: 6. CDR3 coding DNA: TGTGCCAGCAGCTCGCCGGGACAGAAGAACACTGAAGCTTTCTTT. Translation gives CASSSPGQKNTEAFF.

The count of this clone is one. This chain joins TRBV23-1 and TRBJ2-7; 7 positions match TRBD1. TRBV23-1 is given ORF status, its function remaining uncertain. The length of the CDR3 is 16 residues. V lost 3 bases and J lost 2; bases outside the gene matches: 10. The CDR3: CASSHPDRVTPYEQYV. The CDR3 DNA follows: TGCGCCAGCAGTCACCCTGACAGGGTTACGCCCTACGAGCAGTACGTC.

The count of this clone is one. CDR3 DNA sequence: TGTGCCAGTAGTTCATGGACAGGGAGCACTGAAGCTTTCTTT. Protein sequence: CASSSWTGSTEAFF. This chain joins TRBV19 and TRBJ1-1; 8 positions match TRBD1. This CDR3 has 14 amino acids. V gave up 5 bases and J gave up 4 bases; unmatched junction bases: 6. Germline CDR1 and CDR2: LNHDA and SQIVND (reference sequence).

V gene TRBV18 combines with J gene TRBJ2-6; possibly TRBD2 for D (6 bases). There are 15 residues in the CDR3. V lost 6 bases, J lost 4 bases, and 13 bases lay in between. CDR1 and CDR2 from the germline V gene are KGHSH and LQKENI. The DNA of the CDR3 is TGTGCCAGCTCGCCCGGGGGAGGAGGGGCCAACGTCCTGACTTTC. Protein: CASSPGGGGANVLTF. Together with reference TRBV18 and TRBJ2-6, the CDR3 gives the full variable domain: NAGVMQNPRHLVRRRGQEARLRCSPMKGHSHVYWYRQLPEEGLKFMVYLQKENIIDESGMPKERFSAEFPKEGPSILRIQQVVRGDSAAYFCASSPGGGGANVLTFGAGSRLTVL.

This chain uses TRBV10-2 with TRBJ2-4; D not resolved. Deletions cut 0 bases from V and 5 bases from J, with 8 bases between. Germline CDR1 reads WSHSY; CDR2 reads SAAADI. This CDR3 has 14 amino acids. CDR3 nucleotide sequence: TGCGCCAGCAGTGAGTCGGGTCGCCAAAACATTCAGTACTTC. Its translation is CASSESGRQNIQYF.

The gene calls are TRBV4-1 and TRBJ1-4; D remains unclear. This CDR3 region has 16 residues. The V gene lost 4 bases and the J gene lost 0 bases, with 12 bases spanning the gap. CDR1 MGHRA and CDR2 YSYEKL come from the germline V gene. CDR3 nucleotide sequence: TGCGCCAGCAGCCGAATGGACTCTGCAACTAATGAAAAACTGTTTTTT. This codes for CASSRMDSATNEKLFF.

V usage is TRBV4-1 and J usage is TRBJ1-2; D ambiguous. The germline V gene has CDR1 MGHRA and CDR2 YSYEKL. V dropped 1 base and J dropped 8 bases, with 5 bases sitting between them. The CDR3 runs 11 residues. The DNA for the CDR3 is TGCGCCAGCAGCCAAGGATGGGGCTACACCTTC. This sequence encodes CASSQGWGYTF.

The chain uses TRBV18 and TRBJ2-7; D gene ambiguous. Trimming removed 3 bases at V and 7 bases at J, with 10 bases between. CDR1 and CDR2 from the germline V gene are KGHSH and LQKENI. This CDR3 has 12 amino acids. CDR3 bases: TGTGCCAGCTCACCGGGTCGTAGTGAGCAGTACGTC. This encodes CASSPGRSEQYV.

The chain uses TRBV28 and TRBJ1-3; perhaps TRBD1 as D (5 bases). Looked up from germline, CDR1 is MDHEN and CDR2 is SYDVKM. V lost 7 bases to trimming and J lost 4 bases, with 14 bases between them. This CDR3 region has 14 residues. Here the CDR3 reads CASTLAGSGNTIYF. CDR3 DNA: TGTGCCAGCACGTTGGCAGGGTCCGGAAACACCATATATTTT.